This TCR beta chain comes out of a study of identical twins. The length of the CDR3 is 17 residues. V dropped 0 bases and J dropped 0 bases, with 12 bases sitting between them. The germline CDR1 and CDR2 sequences are SGHDN and FVKESK. TCRdb re-called the 5' RACE reads through MiXCR, storing one row per CDR3 protein. The table records 200,000 to 250,000 distinct CDR3 sequences, about 7.5% of them present only once. This clonotype was seen at least ten times. These data were also filed under a second study, of yellow fever vaccine responses in identical twins.

Sequencing was performed on memory (CD45RO+) T cells sorted from blood. The clonotype originates from a young woman in good health. The chain employs TRBV14 and TRBJ2-1, with D unclear. This CDR3 reads CASSQETRSLSYNEQFF. The CDR3, as DNA: TGTGCCAGCAGCCAAGAGACAAGAAGCCTCTCCTACAATGAGCAGTTCTTC. The full variable domain, in which reference TRBV14 and TRBJ2-1 provide the parts outside the CDR3, is EAGVTQFPSHSVIEKGQTVTLRCDPISGHDNLYWYRRVMGKEIKFLLHFVKESKQDESGMPNNRFLAERTGGTYSTLKVQPAELEDSGVYFCASSQETRSLSYNEQFFGPGTRLTVL.